This T cell receptor (beta chain) was recorded in a study of shared clonotypes between healthy human individuals. Comment on this clone: The target antigen is unknown.

Repertoires were generated with immunoSEQ multiplex PCR, while TCRdb's copy carries only in-frame clones and drops some. This sample yields 2,500,000 or so clones, of which more than 90% are seen a single time; around 0.15% belongs to the top ten. V lost 0 bases and J lost 2, with 6 bases in between. Germline CDR1 reads SGDLS; CDR2 reads YYNGEE. This CDR3 has 13 amino acids. Points from the study as a whole: Estimated richness was generally greater in naive than memory subsets.

The sample comprised naive CD4+ T cells sorted from blood. As for subset: CD45RA+ positively selected. V and J are TRBV9 and TRBJ2-7; D is unresolved. This TCR came from a man younger than 35 in good health. The CDR3 loop reads CASSVEPAYEQYF. CDR3 nucleotides: TGTGCCAGCAGCGTAGAACCCGCCTACGAGCAGTACTTC.